This T cell receptor (beta chain) emerged from a study of blood T cell repertoires in COVID-19. Study information: Sites across the United States, Italy and Spain contributed samples from acute and convalescent COVID-19. PBMCs, B-cell-depleted T cells, or T cells provided the cDNA or gDNA that made up the material.

J lost 6 bases, V lost 3 bases, and 6 bases had no gene match. The CDR3 sequence is 17 residues long. The germline V gene has CDR1 KGHSH and CDR2 LQKENI. As processed by the authors: It was from reference gene primer amplification that nucleated cell counts were estimated. Generated by immunoSEQ multiplex PCR, the TCRdb table keeps only in-frame clones and is missing some. From that table come the V and J calls and clone size; the DNA was used to work out D and trimming. Of 35,000 to 45,000 clones in the sample, about 74% were seen once. The receptor comes from a man aged 55-75 years with active COVID-19. The chain links TRBV18 to TRBJ2-3, with TRBD2 matching over 16 bases. The sample consisted of peripheral blood. CDR3: CASSPGLAGGPGDTQYF. CDR3 in DNA: TGTGCCAGCTCACCGGGACTAGCGGGAGGGCCTGGGGATACGCAGTATTTT.